This passage covers 5 T cell receptor beta chains from one sample sequenced in a study of response to subunit inactivated influenza vaccine. MiXCR, applied by TCRdb to the RT-PCR reads, yields one record per CDR3 protein. The data contain 560,000 or so distinct CDR3 sequences, about 8% of them singletons. The starting material was PBMCs from blood, obtained around 25 months after vaccination. All receptors come from a man in his fifties or sixties who received an inactivated influenza vaccine.

This clonotype was seen a few times. The chain couples TRBV29-1 to TRBJ2-5; D ambiguous. Trimming pared 6 bases from V and 2 bases from J, leaving 10 bases between. Germline V gene lookup returns CDR1 SQVTM and CDR2 ANQGSEA. The CDR3 contains 12 residues. In DNA, the CDR3 is TGCAGCGTCCAACAGATTCAAGAGACCCAGTACTTC. It codes for CSVQQIQETQYF.

This clonotype was recorded many times. The CDR3 loop is CASSLATKRNSPLHF. The CDR3 bases are TGCGCCAGCAGCTTGGCGACGAAGAGGAATTCACCCCTCCACTTT. V gene TRBV5-1 combines with J gene TRBJ1-6; the D is unclear. The CDR3 is made up of 15 amino acids. Germline V gene lookup returns CDR1 SGHRS and CDR2 YFSETQ. V lost 0 bases, J lost 7 bases, and 11 bases lay in between.

CDR3 nucleotide sequence: TGTGCCAGCCGACAAGGACCGGGGTCCTACGAGCAGTACTTC. Amino acids: CASRQGPGSYEQYF. The chain joins TRBV7-9 to TRBJ2-7; weak D call: TRBD2 (5 bases). Germline V gene sequence: CDR1 SEHNR, CDR2 FQNEAQ (reference sequence). The CDR3 runs to 14 residues. V was clipped by 8 bases and J by 1 base, with 15 bases between them.

This clonotype was recorded at least ten times. The J gene is TRBJ2-5, the V gene TRBV12-3 or TRBV12-4; no clear D gene. The CDR3 loop spans 15 amino acids. Trimming stripped 6 bases from V and 0 bases from J, with 14 bases between. CDR3 loop: CASRTNHKYQETQYF. CDR3 bases: TGTGCCAGCAGGACCAACCACAAGTACCAAGAGACCCAGTACTTC.

The gene calls are TRBV5-1 and TRBJ2-3; 7 positions agree with TRBD2. The CDR3 extends over 14 amino acids. Unmatched junction bases numbered 3, after V lost 4 bases and J lost 1 base. Germline loops: CDR1 SGHRS, CDR2 YFSETQ. The CDR3 spells CASSGEGRTDTQYF. Written as DNA, the CDR3 is TGCGCCAGCAGCGGGGAGGGCCGCACAGATACGCAGTATTTT.